This TCR beta chain was profiled in a study of PD-1 blockade in classical Hodgkin lymphoma. General study results and limits: Complete responders showed a baseline diversity that resembled the diversity of newly diagnosed patients. Why repertoires differed is undefined; disease activity or prior therapy possibly contributed.

There are a few counts of this clone. Its antigen is undetermined. The J segment lost 2 bases and the V segment lost 5 bases, leaving 6 bases of the junction unmatched. Germline V gene sequence: CDR1 LNHNV, CDR2 YYDKDF (reference sequence). The CDR3 has 14 residues. Each and every patient relapsed after autologous stem cell transplantation, and patients got differing brentuximab vedotin exposure. Using magnetic negative selection, the CD4+ T cells were separated out of thawed PBMCs. Clones were read by immunoSEQ multiplex PCR, and TCRdb kept only the in-frame ones, dropping some. The sample carries 6,000 to 7,000 clones, 80% recorded once.

The receptor was isolated from a human donor with classical Hodgkin lymphoma. The source material was CD4+ T cells from blood, sampled at baseline. The chain employs TRBV15 and TRBJ2-7; 7 bases line up with TRBD1. The CDR3 loop reads CATSGQTGPYEQYF. The CDR3 coding sequence is TGTGCCACCAGCGGACAGACAGGGCCCTACGAGCAGTACTTC.